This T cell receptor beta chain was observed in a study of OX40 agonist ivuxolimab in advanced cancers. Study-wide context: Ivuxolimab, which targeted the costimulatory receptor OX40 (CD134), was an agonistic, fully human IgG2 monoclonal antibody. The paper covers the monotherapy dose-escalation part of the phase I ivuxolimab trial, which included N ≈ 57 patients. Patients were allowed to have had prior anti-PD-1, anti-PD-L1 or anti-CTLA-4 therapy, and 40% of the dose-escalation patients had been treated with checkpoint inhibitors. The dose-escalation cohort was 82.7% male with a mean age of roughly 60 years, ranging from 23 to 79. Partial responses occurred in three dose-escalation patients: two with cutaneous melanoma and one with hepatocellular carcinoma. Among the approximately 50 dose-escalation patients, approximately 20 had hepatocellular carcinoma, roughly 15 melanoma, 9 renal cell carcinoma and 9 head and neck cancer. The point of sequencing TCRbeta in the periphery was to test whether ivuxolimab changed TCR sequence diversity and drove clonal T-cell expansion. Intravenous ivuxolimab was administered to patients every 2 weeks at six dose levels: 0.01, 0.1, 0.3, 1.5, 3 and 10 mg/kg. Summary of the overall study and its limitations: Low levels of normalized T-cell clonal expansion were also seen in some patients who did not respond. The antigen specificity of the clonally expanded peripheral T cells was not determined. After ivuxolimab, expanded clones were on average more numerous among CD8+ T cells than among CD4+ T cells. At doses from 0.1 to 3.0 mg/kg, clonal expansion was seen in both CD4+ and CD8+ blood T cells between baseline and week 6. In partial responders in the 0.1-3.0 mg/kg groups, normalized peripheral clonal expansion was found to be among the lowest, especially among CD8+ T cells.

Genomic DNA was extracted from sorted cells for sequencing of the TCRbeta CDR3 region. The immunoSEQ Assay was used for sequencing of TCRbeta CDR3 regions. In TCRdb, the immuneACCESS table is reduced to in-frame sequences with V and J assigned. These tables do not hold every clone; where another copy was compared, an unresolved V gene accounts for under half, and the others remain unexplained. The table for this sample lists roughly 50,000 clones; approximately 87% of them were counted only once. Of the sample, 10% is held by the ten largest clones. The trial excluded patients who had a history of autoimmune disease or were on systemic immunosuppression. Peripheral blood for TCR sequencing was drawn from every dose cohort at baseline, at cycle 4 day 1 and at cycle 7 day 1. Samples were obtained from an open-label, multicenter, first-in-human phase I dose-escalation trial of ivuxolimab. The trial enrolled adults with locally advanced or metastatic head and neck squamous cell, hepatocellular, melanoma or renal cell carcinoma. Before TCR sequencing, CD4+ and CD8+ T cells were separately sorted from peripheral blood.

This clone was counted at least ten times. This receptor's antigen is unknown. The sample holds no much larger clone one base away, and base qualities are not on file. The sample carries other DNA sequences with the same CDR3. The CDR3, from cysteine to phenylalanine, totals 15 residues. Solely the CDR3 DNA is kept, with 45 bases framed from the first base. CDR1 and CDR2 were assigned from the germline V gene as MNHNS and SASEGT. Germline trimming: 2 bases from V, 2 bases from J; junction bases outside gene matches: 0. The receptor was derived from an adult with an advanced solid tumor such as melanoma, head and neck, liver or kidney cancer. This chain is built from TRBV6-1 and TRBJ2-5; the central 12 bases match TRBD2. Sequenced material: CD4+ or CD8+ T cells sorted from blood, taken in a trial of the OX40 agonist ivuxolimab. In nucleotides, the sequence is TGTGCCAGCAGTGAACTAGCGGGGGGGCAAGAGACCCAGTACTTC. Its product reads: CASSELAGGQETQYF.